This T cell receptor (beta chain) stems from a study of shared clonotypes between healthy human individuals. In the study overall: Every donor yielded three CD4 naive, three CD4 memory, two CD8 naive and one CD8 memory plate. Study-level findings and limits: Naive subsets typically showed greater estimated richness than memory subsets. Clonotype sharing across donors was expected to vary with sequencing depth.

Terminally differentiated effector memory CD45RA+ cells were excluded by CCR7 positive selection of CD45RO-negative cells. This clone was counted once. Its antigen is currently unknown. An end of the junction differs from the germline gene, which may be a read error. Measured with immunoSEQ multiplex PCR; TCRdb has only the in-frame clones, and not every one. In the table there are about 2 million clones, approximately 95% of which are singletons. The CDR3 covers 14 residues. Germline CDR1 reads SSHAT; CDR2 reads FNYEAQ (reference sequence). The sequence was obtained from a man between 18 and 35 years old in good health. The sample consisted of naive CD8+ T cells sorted from blood. The V gene is TRBV7-7, the J gene TRBJ2-5; the D gene is possibly TRBD2 (7 bases). DNA of the CDR3: TGTGCTAGCAGCTCACAGGGAGGGCACGAGACCCAGTACTTC. Its translation: CASSSQGGHETQYF.